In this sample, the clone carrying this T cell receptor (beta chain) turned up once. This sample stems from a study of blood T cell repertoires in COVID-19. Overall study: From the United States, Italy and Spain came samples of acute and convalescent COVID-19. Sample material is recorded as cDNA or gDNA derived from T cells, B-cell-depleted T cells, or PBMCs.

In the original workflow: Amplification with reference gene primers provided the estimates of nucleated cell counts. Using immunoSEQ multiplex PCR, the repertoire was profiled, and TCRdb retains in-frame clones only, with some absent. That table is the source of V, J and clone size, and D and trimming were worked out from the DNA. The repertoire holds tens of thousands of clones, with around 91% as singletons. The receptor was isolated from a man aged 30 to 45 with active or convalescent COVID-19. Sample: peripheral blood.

In nucleotides, the CDR3 is TGTGCCAGCAGAAAAACTAAAGGGCGACAGGGAGGCTCTGAAGCTTTCTTT. Its protein is CASRKTKGRQGGSEAFF. The chain joins TRBV5-4 to TRBJ1-1, with TRBD1 identical over 7 bases. This CDR3 is built from 17 residues. CDR1 is SGHNT, CDR2 YYREEE, per germline (reference sequence). The J segment lost 6 bases and the V segment lost 5 bases, leaving 19 bases of the junction unmatched.